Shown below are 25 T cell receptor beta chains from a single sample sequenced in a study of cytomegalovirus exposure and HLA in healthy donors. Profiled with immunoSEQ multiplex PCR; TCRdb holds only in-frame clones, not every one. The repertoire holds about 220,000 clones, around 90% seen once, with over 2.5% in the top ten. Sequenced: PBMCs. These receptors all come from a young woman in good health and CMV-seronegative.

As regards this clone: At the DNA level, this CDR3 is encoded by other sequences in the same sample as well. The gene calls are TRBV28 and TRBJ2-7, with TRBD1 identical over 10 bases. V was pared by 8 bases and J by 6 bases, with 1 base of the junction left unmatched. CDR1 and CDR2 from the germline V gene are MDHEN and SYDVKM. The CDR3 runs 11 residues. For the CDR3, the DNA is TGTGCCAGCGACAGGGGGCGCGAGCAGTACTTC. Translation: CASDRGREQYF.

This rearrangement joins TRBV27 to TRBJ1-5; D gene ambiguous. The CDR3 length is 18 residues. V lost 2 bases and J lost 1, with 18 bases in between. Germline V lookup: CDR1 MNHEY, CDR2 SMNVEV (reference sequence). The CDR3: CASSLSMLALESNQPQHF. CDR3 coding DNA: TGTGCCAGCAGTTTAAGTATGCTGGCTTTGGAGAGCAATCAGCCCCAGCATTTT.

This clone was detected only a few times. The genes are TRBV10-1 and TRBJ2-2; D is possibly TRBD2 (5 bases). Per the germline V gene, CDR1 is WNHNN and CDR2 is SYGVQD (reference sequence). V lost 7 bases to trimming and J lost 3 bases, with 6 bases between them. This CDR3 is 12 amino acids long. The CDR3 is CASMRDTGELFF. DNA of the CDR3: TGCGCCAGCATGCGGGACACCGGGGAGCTGTTTTTT.

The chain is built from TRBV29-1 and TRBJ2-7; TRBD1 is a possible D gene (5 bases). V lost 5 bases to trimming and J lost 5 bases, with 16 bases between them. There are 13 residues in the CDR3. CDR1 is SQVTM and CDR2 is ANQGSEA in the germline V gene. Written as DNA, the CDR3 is TGCAGCGTTTCAGGGCTTTTGGAGAACGAGCAGTACTTC. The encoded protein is CSVSGLLENEQYF.

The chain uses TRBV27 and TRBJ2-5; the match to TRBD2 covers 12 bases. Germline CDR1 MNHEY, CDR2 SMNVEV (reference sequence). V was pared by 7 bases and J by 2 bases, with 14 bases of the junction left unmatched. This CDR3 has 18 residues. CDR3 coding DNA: TGTGCCAGCACCCCCCCCCTAGCGGGAGGGCCCCGGCAAGAGACCCAGTACTTC. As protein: CASTPPLAGGPRQETQYF.

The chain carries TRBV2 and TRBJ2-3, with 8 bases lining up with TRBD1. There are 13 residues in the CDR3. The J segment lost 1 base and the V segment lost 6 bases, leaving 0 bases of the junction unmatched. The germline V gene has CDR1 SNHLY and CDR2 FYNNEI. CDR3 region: CASRDRGTDTQYF. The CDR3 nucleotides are TGTGCCAGCAGGGACAGGGGCACAGATACGCAGTATTTT.

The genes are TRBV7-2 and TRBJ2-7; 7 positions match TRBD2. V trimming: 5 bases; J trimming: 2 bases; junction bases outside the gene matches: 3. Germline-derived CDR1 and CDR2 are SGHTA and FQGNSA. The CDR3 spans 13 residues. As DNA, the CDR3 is TGTGCCAGCAGCACTAGCGCCGCCTACGAGCAGTACTTC. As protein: CASSTSAAYEQYF.

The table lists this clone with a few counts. The CDR3 here is CASSQTQGYTEAFF. The CDR3 bases are TGTGCCAGCAGCCAAACACAGGGTTACACTGAAGCTTTCTTT. V usage is TRBV4-2 and J usage is TRBJ1-1; D is possibly TRBD1 (6 bases). Trimming pared 2 bases from V and 3 bases from J, leaving 10 bases between. CDR3 length: 14 residues. Germline V gene lookup returns CDR1 LGHNA and CDR2 YNFKEQ.

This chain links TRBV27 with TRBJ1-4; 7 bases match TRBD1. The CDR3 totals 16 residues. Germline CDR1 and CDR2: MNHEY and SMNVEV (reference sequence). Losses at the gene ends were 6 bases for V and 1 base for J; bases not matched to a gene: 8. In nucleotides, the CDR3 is TGTGCCAGCAGATGCCTTACAGGGGAAACTAATGAAAAACTGTTTTTT. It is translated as CASRCLTGETNEKLFF.

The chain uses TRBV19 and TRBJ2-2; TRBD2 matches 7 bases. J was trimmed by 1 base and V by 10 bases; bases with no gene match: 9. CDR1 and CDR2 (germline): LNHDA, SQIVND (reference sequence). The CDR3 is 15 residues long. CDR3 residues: CATSYRGENTGELFF. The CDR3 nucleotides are TGTGCCACTTCCTATCGGGGGGAGAACACCGGGGAGCTGTTTTTT.

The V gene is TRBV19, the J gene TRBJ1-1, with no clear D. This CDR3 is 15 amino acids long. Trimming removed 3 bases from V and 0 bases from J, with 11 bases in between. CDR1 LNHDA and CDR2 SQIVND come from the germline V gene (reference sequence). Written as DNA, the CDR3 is TGTGCCAGTAGTATTTTACAGAACATGAACACTGAAGCTTTCTTT. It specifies CASSILQNMNTEAFF.

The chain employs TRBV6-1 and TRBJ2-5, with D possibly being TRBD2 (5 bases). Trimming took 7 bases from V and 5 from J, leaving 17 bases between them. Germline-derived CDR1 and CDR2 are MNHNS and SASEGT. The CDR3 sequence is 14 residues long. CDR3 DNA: TGTGCCAGCACACTGGACCGGGGTCGGGAGACCCAGTACTTC. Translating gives CASTLDRGRETQYF.

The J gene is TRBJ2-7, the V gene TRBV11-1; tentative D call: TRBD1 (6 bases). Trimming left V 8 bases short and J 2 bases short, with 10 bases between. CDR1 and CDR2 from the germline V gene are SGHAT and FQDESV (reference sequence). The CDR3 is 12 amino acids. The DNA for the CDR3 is TGTGCCAGCGGGGGCGAGACCTACGAGCAGTACTTC. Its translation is CASGGETYEQYF.

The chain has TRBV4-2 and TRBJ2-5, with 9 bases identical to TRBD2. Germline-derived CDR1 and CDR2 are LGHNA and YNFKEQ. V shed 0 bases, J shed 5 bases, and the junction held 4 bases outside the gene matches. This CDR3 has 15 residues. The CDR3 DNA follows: TGTGCCAGCAGCCAAGAGGCGGGAGGGTCGGAGACCCAGTACTTC. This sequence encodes CASSQEAGGSETQYF.

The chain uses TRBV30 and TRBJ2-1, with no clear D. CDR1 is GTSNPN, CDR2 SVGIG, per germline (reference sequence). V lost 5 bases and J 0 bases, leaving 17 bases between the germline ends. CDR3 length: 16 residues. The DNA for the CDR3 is TGTGCCTGGCCGTTTGGGCGTTCCGGCTCCTACAATGAGCAGTTCTTC. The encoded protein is CAWPFGRSGSYNEQFF.

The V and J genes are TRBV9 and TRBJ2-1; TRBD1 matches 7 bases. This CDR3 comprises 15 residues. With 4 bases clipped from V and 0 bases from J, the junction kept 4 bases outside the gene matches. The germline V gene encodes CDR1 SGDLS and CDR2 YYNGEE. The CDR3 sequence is CASSPRDSSYNEQFF. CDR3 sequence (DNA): TGTGCCAGCAGCCCTCGGGACAGCTCCTACAATGAGCAGTTCTTC.

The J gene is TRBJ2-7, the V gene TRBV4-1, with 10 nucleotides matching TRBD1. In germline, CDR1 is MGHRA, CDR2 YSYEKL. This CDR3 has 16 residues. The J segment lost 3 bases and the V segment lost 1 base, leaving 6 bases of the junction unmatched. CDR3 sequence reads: CASSQVGTGAYYEQYF. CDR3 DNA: TGCGCCAGCAGCCAAGTCGGGACAGGGGCTTACTACGAGCAGTACTTC.

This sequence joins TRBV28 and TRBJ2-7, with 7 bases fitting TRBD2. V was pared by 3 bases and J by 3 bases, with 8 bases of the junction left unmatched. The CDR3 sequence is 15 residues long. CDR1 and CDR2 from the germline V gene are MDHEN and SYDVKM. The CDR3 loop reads CASSFQGGVNYEQYF. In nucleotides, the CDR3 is TGTGCCAGCAGTTTTCAGGGAGGGGTGAACTACGAGCAGTACTTC.

The CDR3 DNA reads TGTGCCAGCAGCTCTAGCGGGAGGGGAACCGGGGAGCTGTTTTTT. It specifies CASSSSGRGTGELFF. The chain recombines TRBV11-2 with TRBJ2-2; the match to TRBD2 covers 12 bases. The germline CDR1 and CDR2 sequences are SGHAT and FQNNGV. The length of the CDR3 is 15 residues. J was trimmed by 5 bases and V by 4 bases; bases with no gene match: 2.

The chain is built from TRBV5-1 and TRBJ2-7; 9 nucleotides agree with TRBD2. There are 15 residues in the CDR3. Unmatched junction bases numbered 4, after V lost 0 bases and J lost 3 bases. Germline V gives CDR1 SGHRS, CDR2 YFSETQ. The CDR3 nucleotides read TGCGCCAGCAGCTTGGTAGCGGGAGCAGACTACGAGCAGTACTTC. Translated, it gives CASSLVAGADYEQYF.

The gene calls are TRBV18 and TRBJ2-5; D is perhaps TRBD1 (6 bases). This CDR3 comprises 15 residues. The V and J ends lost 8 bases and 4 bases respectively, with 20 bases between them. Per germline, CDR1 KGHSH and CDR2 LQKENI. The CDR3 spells CASREQGDLSETQYF. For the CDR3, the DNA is TGTGCCAGCCGGGAACAGGGTGATTTGTCAGAGACCCAGTACTTC.

CDR3 sequence (DNA): TGCGCCAGCAGCACCGGGACAGAGAGAGGGGAGCAGTACTTC. It codes for CASSTGTERGEQYF. The chain uses TRBV5-1 and TRBJ2-7; 7 bases are shared with TRBD1. CDR3 size: 14 residues. Germline CDR1 is SGHRS and CDR2 is YFSETQ. The V gene end was trimmed by 4 bases and the J gene end by 7 bases; junction bases not matched to a gene: 11.

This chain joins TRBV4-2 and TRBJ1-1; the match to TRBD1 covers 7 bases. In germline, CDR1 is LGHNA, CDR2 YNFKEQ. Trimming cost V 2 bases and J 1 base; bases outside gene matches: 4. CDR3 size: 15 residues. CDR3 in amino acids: CASSQLWTGNTEAFF. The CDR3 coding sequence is TGTGCCAGCAGCCAATTGTGGACAGGGAACACTGAAGCTTTCTTT.

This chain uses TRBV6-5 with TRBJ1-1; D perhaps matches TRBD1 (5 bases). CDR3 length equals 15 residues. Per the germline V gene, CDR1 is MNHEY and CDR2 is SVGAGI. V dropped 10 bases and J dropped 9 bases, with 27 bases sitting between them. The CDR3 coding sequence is TGTGCCACTCAAATCTCCTCAGGGTTCAGCTCCAAAGCTTTCTTT. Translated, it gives CATQISSGFSSKAFF.

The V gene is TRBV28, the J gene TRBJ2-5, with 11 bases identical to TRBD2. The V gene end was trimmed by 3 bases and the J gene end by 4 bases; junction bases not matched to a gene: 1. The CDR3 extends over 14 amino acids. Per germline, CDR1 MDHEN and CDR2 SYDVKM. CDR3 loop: CASSFLAGGETQYF. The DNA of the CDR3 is TGTGCCAGCAGTTTCCTAGCGGGAGGAGAGACCCAGTACTTC.